This T cell receptor beta chain originates from a study of blood T cell repertoires in COVID-19. The assay was immunoSEQ multiplex PCR, and TCRdb's table has in-frame clones only and misses some. Among under 350,000 clones, approximately 83% were seen once, and the ten largest hold 4% to 5.5%. Clinical histories supplied by participants themselves formed the basis of cohort assignment. Germline CDR1 and CDR2: MDHEN and SYDVKM. Germline trimming cut 6 bases from V and 4 bases from J; bases unmatched to any gene: 5. The CDR3 sequence is 14 residues long. The receptor comes from a woman in her forties with acute COVID-19. The V gene is TRBV28, the J gene TRBJ2-7; TRBD1 aligns across 11 bases. Material: PBMCs or T cells enriched from blood (not recorded which). CDR3 in amino acids: CASRGTGGGYEQYF. The CDR3 DNA reads TGTGCCAGCAGGGGGACAGGGGGGGGTTACGAGCAGTACTTC.